The 14 T cell receptor beta chains in this list originate from one sample, sequenced in a study of human T cells and chemical hapten exposure. Time point reported: healthy volunteer bleed at 6 weeks. Total RNA came from unfractionated whole blood. TCRdb processed the RACE reads anew with MiXCR; each CDR3 protein has one entry. The sample comprises about 79,000 distinct CDR3 sequences, approximately 8% of which are singletons, and over 1.5% rests with the top ten. Specimen: whole blood. These receptors originate from a male donor in good health. Some clones in this sample may be carry-over from other donors' samples.

This rearrangement joins TRBV2 to TRBJ2-4; no firm D call. Trimming took 2 bases from V and 1 from J, leaving 15 bases between them. Germline assignment: CDR1 SNHLY and CDR2 FYNNEI. This CDR3 contains 17 residues. CDR3 sequence reads: CASSETSVLLAKNIQYF. DNA for the CDR3: TGTGCCAGCAGTGAAACATCGGTCCTCCTCGCCAAAAACATTCAGTACTTC.

This clonotype has only a few counts. V usage is TRBV5-1 and J usage is TRBJ2-6; TRBD1 matches 10 bases. Trimming at V came to 4 bases and at J to 0 bases, leaving 7 bases not matched to a gene. Per the germline V gene, CDR1 is SGHRS and CDR2 is YFSETQ. The CDR3 runs to 18 residues. CDR3 nucleotide sequence: TGCGCCAGCAGCAGTGGGACAGGGGTCTTCTCTGGGGCCAACGTCCTGACTTTC. The encoded protein is CASSSGTGVFSGANVLTF.

In its sample, this clonotype was seen a few times. The chain joins TRBV20-1 to TRBJ2-3; TRBD2 might be the D (7 bases). Germline V gene sequence: CDR1 DFQATT, CDR2 SNEGSKA (reference sequence). This CDR3 region has 15 residues. V was trimmed by 5 bases and J by 1 base, leaving 16 bases between them. This CDR3 is CSAGGGGGRTDTQYF. DNA of the CDR3: TGCAGTGCTGGGGGGGGGGGCGGACGCACAGATACGCAGTATTTT.

J is TRBJ2-2 and V is TRBV2; 7 nucleotides match TRBD2. CDR3 length: 15 amino acids. Trimming took 3 bases from V and 5 from J; bases not matched to a gene: 6. Germline CDR1 reads SNHLY; CDR2 reads FYNNEI. CDR3 sequence (DNA): TGTGCCAGCAGTGACGGGGGGATTCTAACCGGGGAGCTGTTTTTT. It encodes CASSDGGILTGELFF. Based on the CDR3 plus reference TRBV2 and TRBJ2-2, the full variable domain is EPEVTQTPSHQVTQMGQEVILRCVPISNHLYFYWYRQILGQKVEFLVSFYNNEISEKSEIFDDQFSVERPDGSNFTLKIRSTKLEDSAMYFCASSDGGILTGELFFGEGSRLTVL.

This clonotype was counted at least ten times. The chain combines TRBV18 with TRBJ2-2, with D possibly being TRBD1 (5 bases). The CDR3 contains 15 residues. V lost 2 bases and J 1 base, leaving 8 bases between the germline ends. The germline CDR1 and CDR2 sequences are KGHSH and LQKENI. The CDR3 region has the DNA TGTGCCAGCTCACCAACAGGACAGAACACCGGGGAGCTGTTTTTT. Protein: CASSPTGQNTGELFF.

This clonotype has ten or more counts. The chain couples TRBV5-6 to TRBJ2-7, with 9 bases identical to TRBD1. CDR1 is SGHDT and CDR2 is YYEEEE in the germline V gene. V trimming: 4 bases; J trimming: 1 base; junction bases outside the gene matches: 9. CDR3 length: 16 amino acids. CDR3 amino acids: CASSNNRDRVSYEQYF. Written as DNA, the CDR3 is TGTGCCAGCAGCAATAACCGGGACAGGGTTTCCTACGAGCAGTACTTC.

This clonotype was counted at least ten times. The V call is TRBV18, the J call TRBJ2-7; TRBD1 matches at 9 bases. CDR3 length: 15 amino acids. Germline lookup yields CDR1 KGHSH and CDR2 LQKENI. Trimming cost V 3 bases and J 4 bases; bases outside gene matches: 7. CDR3 DNA sequence: TGTGCCAGCTCACCCCAGGGGACAGGGATGTACGAGCAGTACTTC. It encodes CASSPQGTGMYEQYF.

The chain links TRBV6-1 to TRBJ2-5; TRBD1 matches 10 bases. Germline lookup yields CDR1 MNHNS and CDR2 SASEGT. The junction had 11 bases not matched to a gene; V was cut back by 8 bases and J by 5 bases. CDR3 length: 15 residues. The DNA of the CDR3 is TGTGCCAGCCGGCGGACAGGGGGATTTGTGGAGACCCAGTACTTC. Its translation: CASRRTGGFVETQYF.

The rearrangement joins TRBV18 to TRBJ2-3, with D unclear. In germline, CDR1 is KGHSH, CDR2 LQKENI. V gave up 2 bases and J gave up 4 bases, with 7 bases separating them. This CDR3 contains 13 residues. CDR3 DNA sequence: TGTGCCAGCTCACCAGCACCACCAGATACGCAGTATTTT. As protein: CASSPAPPDTQYF.

The chain has TRBV7-9 and TRBJ1-1; TRBD1 aligns across 7 bases. Per germline, CDR1 SEHNR and CDR2 FQNEAQ (reference sequence). With V trimmed by 4 bases and J by 5 bases, 4 bases remained unmatched. This CDR3 is 13 amino acids long. CDR3 nucleotide sequence: TGTGCCAGCAGCTCCCCACAGGGGACTGAAGCTTTCTTT. This encodes CASSSPQGTEAFF.

This chain joins TRBV7-2 and TRBJ1-3; D unclear. Germline lookup yields CDR1 SGHTA and CDR2 FQGNSA. The CDR3 is 14 residues long. Trimming took 0 bases from V and 0 from J, leaving 3 bases between them. CDR3 loop: CASSLANSGNTIYF. CDR3 sequence (DNA): TGTGCCAGCAGCTTAGCCAACTCTGGAAACACCATATATTTT.

This clonotype has a handful of counts. The chain combines TRBV20-1 with TRBJ2-7; D might be TRBD2 (5 bases). Germline V gene lookup returns CDR1 DFQATT and CDR2 SNEGSKA (reference sequence). V lost 5 bases, J lost 7 bases, and 18 bases lay in between. This CDR3 spans 13 amino acids. In DNA form, the CDR3 reads TGCAGTGCTGCCCCACTAGGGATAGGGGAGCAGTACTTC. Protein: CSAAPLGIGEQYF.

This clonotype was found a few times. The chain links TRBV27 to TRBJ1-1; D unresolved. Germline V gives CDR1 MNHEY, CDR2 SMNVEV (reference sequence). The CDR3 length is 14 residues. The V and J ends lost 4 bases and 2 bases respectively, with 11 bases between them. The CDR3 sequence is CASSSLSGNTEAFF. DNA of the CDR3: TGTGCCAGCAGTTCTTTATCGGGTAACACTGAAGCTTTCTTT.

The table lists this clonotype with many counts. V is TRBV12-3 or TRBV12-4 and J is TRBJ2-1; 10 bases match TRBD2. CDR3 size: 16 residues. V lost 3 bases and J lost 9; bases outside the gene matches: 11. The CDR3 sequence is CASSLSSGGTYAEQFF. The DNA for the CDR3 is TGTGCCAGCAGTTTGTCTAGCGGGGGAACTTATGCTGAGCAGTTCTTC.